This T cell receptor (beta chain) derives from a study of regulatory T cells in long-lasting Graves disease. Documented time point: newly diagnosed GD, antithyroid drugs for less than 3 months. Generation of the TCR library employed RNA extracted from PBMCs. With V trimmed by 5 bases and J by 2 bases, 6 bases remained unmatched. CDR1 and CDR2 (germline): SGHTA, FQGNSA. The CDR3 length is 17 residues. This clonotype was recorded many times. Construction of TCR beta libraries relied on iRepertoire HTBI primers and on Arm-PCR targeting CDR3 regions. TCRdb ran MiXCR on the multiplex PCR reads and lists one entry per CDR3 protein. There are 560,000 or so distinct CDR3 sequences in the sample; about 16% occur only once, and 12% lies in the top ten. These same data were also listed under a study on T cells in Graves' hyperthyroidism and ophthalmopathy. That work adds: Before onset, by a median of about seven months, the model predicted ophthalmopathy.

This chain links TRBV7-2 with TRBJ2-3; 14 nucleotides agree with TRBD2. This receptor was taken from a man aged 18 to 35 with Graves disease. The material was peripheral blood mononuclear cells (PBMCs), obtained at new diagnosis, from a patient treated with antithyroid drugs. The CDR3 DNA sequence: TGTGCCAGCAGCCAGGGACTAGCGGGAGTGATCACAGATACGCAGTATTTT. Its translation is CASSQGLAGVITDTQYF.